Each of the 3 T cell receptor beta chains below was sequenced from the same sample in a study of T cell responses to AZD1222 COVID-19 vaccine. The data were produced by immunoSEQ multiplex PCR, yet TCRdb's version contains in-frame clones alone and is incomplete. The sample includes 60,000 to 90,000 clones, roughly 87% of them seen just once. Sequenced material: peripheral blood, taken 28 days after the second AZD1222 dose. All receptors derive from an adult who received the AZD1222 COVID-19 vaccine.

In this sample, this clone turned up a few times. The chain couples TRBV7-2 to TRBJ1-2; D remains ambiguous. Germline values: CDR1 SGHTA, CDR2 FQGNSA. The V and J ends lost 1 base and 4 bases respectively, with 10 bases between them. CDR3 length equals 14 residues. The CDR3 sequence is CASSLDNSGYGYTF. In DNA, the CDR3 is TGTGCCAGCAGCTTAGACAATTCTGGCTATGGCTACACCTTC.

The chain links TRBV27 to TRBJ1-1, with 10 nucleotides matching TRBD1. The CDR3 has 13 amino acids. The V gene's germline CDR1 is MNHEY and CDR2 SMNVEV (reference sequence). The junction had 1 base not matched to a gene; V was cut back by 6 bases and J by 3 bases. DNA of the CDR3: TGTGCCAGCAGGGGGACAGGGGACACTGAAGCTTTCTTT. Translating it yields CASRGTGDTEAFF.

J is TRBJ1-2 and V is TRBV6-5, with a weak D call TRBD1 (5 bases). V was shortened by 7 bases and J by 2 bases, with 14 bases between the two germline ends. Germline V gene sequence: CDR1 MNHEY, CDR2 SVGAGI. The CDR3 runs 14 residues. CDR3 bases: TGTGCCAGCACCCTAGGGGCTTTCAACTATGGCTACACCTTC. Translated: CASTLGAFNYGYTF.